The 10 T cell receptor beta chains given below trace back to one sample, sequenced in a study of T cell changes during pregnancy in multiple sclerosis. TCRdb keeps only in-frame clones here, not all; method: immunoSEQ multiplex PCR. This repertoire shows 75,000 to 100,000 clones, under 95% found once; its top ten account for less than 2.5%. The material sequenced was peripheral blood, taken after pregnancy. Every receptor here comes from a female donor in good health, enrolled as a control in a pregnancy study.

V and J are TRBV10-3 and TRBJ2-7; 10 nucleotides match TRBD1. The CDR3 covers 14 residues. Germline loops: CDR1 ENHRY, CDR2 SYGVKD. V was clipped by 7 bases and J by 3 bases; unmatched bases: 6. In nucleotides, the CDR3 is TGTGCCATCACGGGACAGGGGAACTTCTACGAGCAGTACTTC. Its translation is CAITGQGNFYEQYF.

J is TRBJ2-5 and V is TRBV5-6, with 7 bases lining up with TRBD1. J lost 2 bases, V lost 0 bases, and 4 bases had no gene match. The CDR3 runs 15 residues. Germline-derived CDR1 and CDR2 are SGHDT and YYEEEE. Here the CDR3 reads CASSLGDSLQETQYF. The DNA for the CDR3 is TGTGCCAGCAGCTTGGGGGACAGCTTGCAAGAGACCCAGTACTTC.

This clone appeared once. This chain uses TRBV27 with TRBJ1-5; D possibly corresponds to TRBD1 (5 bases). Deletions cut 10 bases from V and 5 bases from J, with 15 bases between. The length of the CDR3 is 13 residues. Germline loops: CDR1 MNHEY, CDR2 SMNVEV (reference sequence). The CDR3 protein is CATGRDSYQPQHF. In DNA form, the CDR3 reads TGTGCCACGGGCAGGGATTCTTATCAGCCCCAGCATTTT.

J is TRBJ2-3 and V is TRBV7-2; possibly TRBD1 for D (6 bases). This CDR3 region has 14 residues. The V end was cut by 6 bases, the J end by 2 bases, with 12 bases between. Germline V lookup: CDR1 SGHTA, CDR2 FQGNSA. In DNA, the CDR3 is TGTGCCAGCAGGCAGCACAGGGACACAGATACGCAGTATTTT. Amino acid sequence: CASRQHRDTDTQYF. Filled out from reference TRBV7-2 and TRBJ2-3, the complete variable domain reads GAGVSQSPSNKVTEKGKDVELRCDPISGHTALYWYRQSLGQGLEFLIYFQGNSAPDKSGLPSDRFSAERTGGSVSTLTIQRTQQEDSAVYLCASRQHRDTDTQYFGPGTRLTVL.

The V call is TRBV6-1, the J call TRBJ2-2, with D possibly TRBD2 on 5 matching bases. Germline assignment: CDR1 MNHNS and CDR2 SASEGT. The CDR3 length is 16 residues. Trimming shortened V by 2 bases and J by 4 bases, and 14 bases separated the two germline ends. The CDR3 DNA is TGTGCCAGCAGTGAATTGGCTAGCCTCTTCACCGGGGAGCTGTTTTTT. Residues: CASSELASLFTGELFF.

The chain joins TRBV9 to TRBJ2-7, with a tentative D call TRBD1 (5 bases). The V gene's germline CDR1 is SGDLS and CDR2 YYNGEE. Trimming pared 6 bases from V and 3 bases from J, leaving 16 bases between. The CDR3 contains 14 residues. The CDR3 coding sequence is TGTGCCAGCAACCTGCTGACAGCAAACTACGAGCAGTACTTC. It encodes CASNLLTANYEQYF.

The rearrangement uses TRBV2 and TRBJ2-2, with D possibly matching TRBD1 (5 bases). The CDR3 contains 13 residues. Between the trimmed V and J ends, which lost 2 bases and 7 bases, there was a span of 8 bases. Germline V gene sequence: CDR1 SNHLY, CDR2 FYNNEI. The CDR3 sequence is CASSETRGGELFF. Written as DNA, the CDR3 is TGTGCCAGCAGTGAAACAAGGGGCGGGGAGCTGTTTTTT.

This chain links TRBV2 with TRBJ1-4; D gene ambiguous. CDR1 is SNHLY, CDR2 FYNNEI, per germline. The CDR3 runs to 15 residues. Trimming took 7 bases from V and 5 from J, leaving 17 bases between them. The CDR3 sequence: CASTNVQARNEKLFF. The CDR3 DNA is TGTGCCAGCACAAACGTCCAGGCCCGAAATGAAAAACTGTTTTTT.

V gene TRBV19 combines with J gene TRBJ2-7, with 9 bases aligning to TRBD1. The CDR3 extends over 14 amino acids. Germline CDR1 and CDR2: LNHDA and SQIVND (reference sequence). Losses at the gene ends were 5 bases for V and 5 bases for J; bases not matched to a gene: 7. CDR3 DNA sequence: TGTGCCAGTAGTGTCGGGACAGGGTTCAACGAGCAGTACTTC. This encodes CASSVGTGFNEQYF. Using reference TRBV19 and TRBJ2-7 for the parts outside the CDR3, the full variable domain is DGGITQSPKYLFRKEGQNVTLSCEQNLNHDAMYWYRQDPGQGLRLIYYSQIVNDFQKGDIAEGYSVSREKKESFPLTVTSAQKNPTAFYLCASSVGTGFNEQYFGPGTRLTVT.

Concerning this clone itself: A junction boundary mismatches the germline segment, possibly from a read error. The V and J genes are TRBV7-9 and TRBJ2-7; 10 bases match TRBD2. Germline CDR1 and CDR2: SEHNR and FQNEAQ (reference sequence). The CDR3 is made up of 14 amino acids. In DNA, the CDR3 is TGTGCCAGCAGCCTAGCGGGGGACTTGGGAGAGCAGTACTTC. It translates to CASSLAGDLGEQYF.